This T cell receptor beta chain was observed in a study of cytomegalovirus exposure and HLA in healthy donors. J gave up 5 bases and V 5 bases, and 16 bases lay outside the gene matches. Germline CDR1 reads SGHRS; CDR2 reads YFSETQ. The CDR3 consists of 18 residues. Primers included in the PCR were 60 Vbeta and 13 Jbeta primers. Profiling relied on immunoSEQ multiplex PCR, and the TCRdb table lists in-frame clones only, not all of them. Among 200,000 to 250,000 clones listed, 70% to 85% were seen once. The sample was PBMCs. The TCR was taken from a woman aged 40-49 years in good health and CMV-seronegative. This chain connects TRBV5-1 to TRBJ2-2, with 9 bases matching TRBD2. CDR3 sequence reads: CASSSRLAGEVATGELFF. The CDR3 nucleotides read TGCGCCAGCAGTTCAAGGTTAGCGGGGGAGGTCGCGACCGGGGAGCTGTTTTTT.